This section outlines one T cell receptor beta chain sequence together with its context. The length of the CDR3 is 15 residues. The germline V gene has CDR1 DFQATT and CDR2 SNEGSKA (reference sequence). Trimming took 3 bases from V and 1 from J, leaving 15 bases between them. The data originate from a study of control samples from healthy donors and cancer patients. The method was immunoSEQ multiplex PCR; TCRdb's version includes in-frame clones alone and lacks a portion of them. The table has some 150,000 clones, 85% to 95% seen once. The sequence was obtained from a man aged 50 to 59 in good health. The material sequenced was blood. This chain links TRBV20-1 with TRBJ1-1, with D hard to call. CDR3: CSASGPLGRNTEAFF. CDR3 nucleotide sequence: TGCAGTGCTAGTGGACCTTTGGGGAGGAACACTGAAGCTTTCTTT.